A single sample is the source of the 31 T cell receptor beta chains below, sequenced in a study of T cell responses to AZD1222 COVID-19 vaccine. Data came from immunoSEQ multiplex PCR; TCRdb stores just in-frame clones and leaves some out. The top ten clones hold over 12% of a sample with 130,000 to 150,000 clones, about nine tenths of them seen once. The sample in question was peripheral blood, obtained on day 0 of AZD1222 vaccination. Receptors originate from an adult in good health.

The chain employs TRBV30 and TRBJ2-4; no clear D gene. This CDR3 contains 13 residues. Deletions cut 4 bases from V and 6 bases from J, with 13 bases between. CDR1 GTSNPN and CDR2 SVGIG come from the germline V gene (reference sequence). The DNA for the CDR3 is TGTGCCTGGACTGCCTTAATTGGAAACATTCAGTACTTC. It specifies CAWTALIGNIQYF. The full variable domain, its missing parts supplied by reference TRBV30 and TRBJ2-4, is SQTIHQWPATLVQPVGSPLSLECTVEGTSNPNLYWYRQAAGRGLQLLFYSVGIGQISSEVPQNLSASRPQDRQFILSSKKLLLSDSGFYLCAWTALIGNIQYFGAGTRLSVL.

The rearrangement uses TRBV9 and TRBJ2-2; no firm D call. Germline CDR1 and CDR2: SGDLS and YYNGEE. The CDR3 length is 15 residues. Trimming took off 2 bases at V and 2 bases at J, with 10 bases between the two ends. CDR3 in amino acids: CASSVGRVNTGELFF. In DNA, the CDR3 is TGTGCCAGCAGCGTGGGCAGAGTTAACACCGGGGAGCTGTTTTTT.

This chain joins TRBV7-2 and TRBJ1-4; 7 nucleotides agree with TRBD1. This CDR3 has 14 amino acids. Germline V lookup: CDR1 SGHTA, CDR2 FQGNSA. V was pared by 8 bases and J by 2 bases, with 5 bases of the junction left unmatched. The CDR3 nucleotides read TGTGCCAGCGGCTACAGGGGCACTAATGAAAAACTGTTTTTT. The encoded protein is CASGYRGTNEKLFF.

The chain uses TRBV28 and TRBJ1-2; D is possibly TRBD1 (6 bases). V was clipped by 1 base and J by 4 bases, with 13 bases between them. In germline, CDR1 is MDHEN, CDR2 SYDVKM. The CDR3 consists of 15 residues. The CDR3 sequence is CASSLFPGAVYGYTF. CDR3 sequence (DNA): TGTGCCAGCAGTTTATTTCCGGGGGCTGTCTATGGCTACACCTTC.

The rearrangement links TRBV7-9 to TRBJ2-2; 11 nucleotides line up with TRBD1. CDR1 and CDR2 (germline): SEHNR, FQNEAQ (reference sequence). The CDR3 extends over 14 amino acids. The junction had 1 base not matched to a gene; V was cut back by 4 bases and J by 6 bases. The chain's CDR3 is CASSWGQGAGELFF. As DNA, the CDR3 is TGTGCCAGCAGCTGGGGACAGGGGGCCGGGGAGCTGTTTTTT.

The chain employs TRBV6-2 or TRBV6-3 and TRBJ2-3; D ambiguous. The length of the CDR3 is 11 residues. V was shortened by 2 bases and J by 5 bases, with 2 bases between the two germline ends. Germline values: CDR1 MNHEY, CDR2 SVGEGT. The CDR3: CASSYQDTQYF. The CDR3 nucleotides read TGTGCCAGCAGTTACCAAGATACGCAGTATTTT.

The chain carries TRBV2 and TRBJ2-7; no definite D call. Germline values: CDR1 SNHLY, CDR2 FYNNEI. Deletions cut 8 bases from V and 0 bases from J, with 11 bases between. The CDR3 contains 13 residues. This CDR3 is CASCRASSYEQYF. CDR3 nucleotide sequence: TGTGCCAGCTGCAGAGCGTCCTCCTACGAGCAGTACTTC.

This clone came up many times. V gene TRBV7-2 combines with J gene TRBJ2-1, with D tentatively TRBD2 (5 bases). With 3 bases removed from V and 8 bases from J, the gap between germline ends came to 20 bases. The CDR3 runs to 16 residues. Germline CDR1 reads SGHTA; CDR2 reads FQGNSA. CDR3 sequence (DNA): TGTGCCAGCAGCTTGGGCCTCGGGTCAAGGCGGGATGAGCAGTTCTTC. Its translation: CASSLGLGSRRDEQFF.

This clone was observed a single time. The V call is TRBV27, the J call TRBJ1-5, with D tentatively TRBD1 (6 bases). The length of the CDR3 is 14 residues. Between the trimmed V and J ends, which lost 4 bases and 4 bases, there was a span of 11 bases. From germline, CDR1 is MNHEY and CDR2 SMNVEV (reference sequence). The CDR3 nucleotides read TGTGCCAGCAGTTACAGGGATACGAATCAGCCCCAGCATTTT. Translated: CASSYRDTNQPQHF.

The chain links TRBV3-1 (or the pseudogene TRBV3-2) to TRBJ2-1; D might be TRBD1 (6 bases). This CDR3 has 12 amino acids. CDR1 and CDR2 (germline): LGHDT, YNNKEL (reference sequence). V lost 3 bases and J lost 9, with 9 bases in between. CDR3 nucleotides: TGTGCCAGCAGCCATACAGGGCTTGAGCAGTTCTTC. It encodes CASSHTGLEQFF.

The rearrangement links TRBV28 to TRBJ1-4; D is undetermined. Germline CDR1 is MDHEN and CDR2 is SYDVKM. The CDR3 length is 13 residues. V was cut by 7 bases and J by 8 bases, with 14 bases left in between. Here the CDR3 reads CASIEARNEKLFF. The CDR3 bases are TGTGCCAGCATCGAGGCACGGAACGAAAAACTGTTTTTT.

This chain uses TRBV30 with TRBJ1-2; the D gene is possibly TRBD1 (6 bases). The CDR3 has 13 amino acids. With 0 bases removed from V and 5 bases from J, the gap between germline ends came to 10 bases. The germline V gene has CDR1 GTSNPN and CDR2 SVGIG (reference sequence). CDR3 in amino acids: CAWSVVQGYGYTF. The CDR3 nucleotides read TGTGCCTGGAGTGTAGTGCAGGGGTATGGCTACACCTTC.

This clone came up once. The chain recombines TRBV2 with TRBJ1-6; 7 nucleotides line up with TRBD1. Germline trimming cut 7 bases from V and 13 bases from J; bases unmatched to any gene: 10. The CDR3 covers 13 residues. Germline-derived CDR1 and CDR2 are SNHLY and FYNNEI. The CDR3 DNA reads TGTGCCAGCACCCGCTCAGGGGGGACGCCCCTCCACTTT. Amino acids: CASTRSGGTPLHF.

The chain employs TRBV5-1 and TRBJ2-7; D is ambiguous. Per germline, CDR1 SGHRS and CDR2 YFSETQ. Between the trimmed V and J ends, which lost 4 bases and 0 bases, there was a span of 8 bases. The CDR3 is 13 residues long. The CDR3 DNA sequence: TGCGCCAGCAGCCCGTCGGGCTCCTACGAGCAGTACTTC. It specifies CASSPSGSYEQYF.

The chain recombines TRBV28 with TRBJ1-6, with D perhaps matching TRBD1 (6 bases). With 10 bases removed from V and 14 bases from J, the gap between germline ends came to 21 bases. The germline gives CDR1 MDHEN, CDR2 SYDVKM. The CDR3 length is 13 residues. The CDR3 loop reads CATTAGGAGSLHF. The CDR3 coding sequence is TGTGCCACCACGGCCGGGGGCGCAGGATCCCTCCACTTT.

V is TRBV7-8 and J is TRBJ1-2; the match to TRBD1 covers 10 bases. Germline V gene data show CDR1 as SGHVS and CDR2 as FQNEAQ. The V and J ends lost 5 bases and 7 bases, in that order; junction bases with no gene match: 10. The CDR3 extends over 15 amino acids. CDR3 residues: CASSLSGTGVRGYTF. CDR3 DNA sequence: TGTGCCAGCAGCCTATCCGGGACAGGGGTTCGTGGCTACACCTTC.

The chain joins TRBV27 to TRBJ1-2, with D unclear. The CDR3 is 13 amino acids. Trimming left V 5 bases short and J 2 bases short, with 9 bases between. Germline CDR1 and CDR2: MNHEY and SMNVEV (reference sequence). The CDR3 DNA is TGTGCCAGCAGTGACCAGTACAACTATGGCTACACCTTC. Translation gives CASSDQYNYGYTF.

The V call is TRBV7-2, the J call TRBJ2-5, with D possibly being TRBD1 (6 bases). Germline V gene sequence: CDR1 SGHTA, CDR2 FQGNSA. With 5 bases removed from V and 9 bases from J, the gap between germline ends came to 16 bases. This CDR3 has 13 residues. For the CDR3, the DNA is TGTGCCAGCAGCGTAACCATTTCAGGGGCCCAGTACTTC. As protein: CASSVTISGAQYF.

This clone was recorded once. This rearrangement joins TRBV9 to TRBJ2-2; D is ambiguous. The CDR3 length is 14 residues. The V end lost 0 bases, the J end lost 8 bases, and 11 bases lay between the germline ends. Per germline, CDR1 SGDLS and CDR2 YYNGEE. CDR3: CASSVDLGAGELFF. CDR3 DNA: TGTGCCAGCAGCGTAGACCTAGGTGCTGGGGAGCTGTTTTTT.

Worth noting for this clone: Different DNA sequences within this sample yield the same CDR3. The chain is built from TRBV11-2 and TRBJ2-2; possible D gene TRBD2, 5 bases. This CDR3 region has 13 residues. Germline V gene data show CDR1 as SGHAT and CDR2 as FQNNGV. Deletions cut 7 bases from V and 4 bases from J, with 10 bases between. The CDR3 DNA follows: TGTGCCAGCAAGAGGGCGGGCACCGGGGAGCTGTTTTTT. It specifies CASKRAGTGELFF.

This sequence joins TRBV28 and TRBJ1-5, with D unresolved. Looked up from germline, CDR1 is MDHEN and CDR2 is SYDVKM. V lost 3 bases, J lost 9 bases, and 9 bases lay in between. The CDR3 has 12 residues. The CDR3 protein is CASSFGTGPQHF. The CDR3 bases are TGTGCCAGCAGTTTCGGTACGGGGCCCCAGCATTTT.

The V and J genes are TRBV9 and TRBJ1-2; D perhaps matches TRBD1 (5 bases). V was cut by 4 bases and J by 4 bases, with 17 bases left in between. The germline CDR1 and CDR2 sequences are SGDLS and YYNGEE. The CDR3 is made up of 15 amino acids. The CDR3 region is CASSKGLAASYGYTF. CDR3 coding DNA: TGTGCCAGCAGCAAGGGACTGGCGGCTTCCTATGGCTACACCTTC. Together with reference TRBV9 and TRBJ1-2, the CDR3 gives the full variable domain: DSGVTQTPKHLITATGQRVTLRCSPRSGDLSVYWYQQSLDQGLQFLIQYYNGEERAKGNILERFSAQQFPDLHSELNLSSLELGDSALYFCASSKGLAASYGYTFGSGTRLTVV.

The chain carries TRBV28 and TRBJ2-1; D unclear. Germline CDR1 MDHEN, CDR2 SYDVKM. There are 14 residues in the CDR3. Trimming pared 6 bases from V and 9 bases from J, leaving 18 bases between. CDR3 DNA: TGTGCCAGCAGCCCGGAAATCACGCTGGGTGAGCAGTTCTTC. Encoded protein: CASSPEITLGEQFF.

This chain connects TRBV3-1 (or the pseudogene TRBV3-2) to TRBJ2-7; tentatively, D is TRBD2 (5 bases). Germline V CDR1 and CDR2: LGHDT, YNNKEL (reference sequence). V was shortened by 4 bases and J by 0 bases, with 19 bases between the two germline ends. The CDR3 is 17 amino acids. The CDR3 here is CASSPLDRGESSYEQYF. The CDR3, as DNA: TGTGCCAGCAGCCCGCTTGACCGGGGTGAAAGCTCCTACGAGCAGTACTTC.

This clone appeared a single time. The chain links TRBV15 to TRBJ2-3, with a tentative D call TRBD2 (5 bases). With 0 bases removed from V and 4 bases from J, the gap between germline ends came to 14 bases. Per the germline V gene, CDR1 is LNHNV and CDR2 is YYDKDF (reference sequence). This CDR3 is built from 16 residues. The CDR3 DNA reads TGTGCCACCAGCAGAGATCCCCGGGGTGCGGCAGATACGCAGTATTTT. Translating it yields CATSRDPRGAADTQYF.

V usage is TRBV10-3 and J usage is TRBJ1-3, with unresolved D. V was trimmed by 7 bases and J by 0 bases, leaving 10 bases between them. The CDR3 covers 14 residues. CDR1 and CDR2 from the germline V gene are ENHRY and SYGVKD. CDR3 residues: CAIKREGSGNTIYF. The CDR3 nucleotides are TGTGCCATCAAAAGGGAGGGCTCTGGAAACACCATATATTTT.

The rearrangement links TRBV27 to TRBJ2-3; D gene ambiguous. Trimming removed 3 bases at V and 3 bases at J, with 13 bases between. The CDR3 loop spans 15 amino acids. CDR1 is MNHEY and CDR2 is SMNVEV in the germline V gene (reference sequence). The chain's CDR3 is CASSFRTPSTDTQYF. The CDR3 region has the DNA TGTGCCAGCAGTTTCCGGACCCCATCGACAGATACGCAGTATTTT.

The genes are TRBV5-5 and TRBJ1-5; a weak D match, TRBD1 (5 bases). CDR1 and CDR2 from the germline V gene are SGHKS and YYEKEE (reference sequence). The length of the CDR3 is 16 residues. The germline V and J ends were trimmed by 0 bases and 3 bases, with 13 bases remaining between them. The CDR3 sequence is CASSLALGAVNQPQHF. CDR3 coding DNA: TGTGCCAGCAGCTTGGCCTTAGGGGCGGTCAATCAGCCCCAGCATTTT.

J is TRBJ2-2 and V is TRBV27, with a possible D match to TRBD1 (5 bases). CDR1 MNHEY and CDR2 SMNVEV come from the germline V gene (reference sequence). The CDR3 totals 17 residues. Trimming removed 3 bases at V and 0 bases at J, with 14 bases between. The DNA of the CDR3 is TGTGCCAGCAGTTTTGCCCCGACAGATACGAACACCGGGGAGCTGTTTTTT. Protein: CASSFAPTDTNTGELFF.

The J gene is TRBJ1-6, the V gene TRBV3-1 (or the pseudogene TRBV3-2), with unresolved D. The V end was cut by 4 bases, the J end by 1 base, with 29 bases between. The V gene's germline CDR1 is LGHDT and CDR2 YNNKEL (reference sequence). The CDR3 is 22 residues long. CDR3 sequence (DNA): TGTGCCAGCAGCCTCTCTTCAAACCGGGAACGAATTCCAAGATCCTATAATTCACCCCTCCACTTT. This gives the protein CASSLSSNRERIPRSYNSPLHF.

The chain has TRBV6-2 or TRBV6-3 and TRBJ1-1, with 8 nucleotides matching TRBD1. V lost 2 bases to trimming and J lost 4 bases; unmatched junction nucleotides: 3. The germline gives CDR1 MNHEY, CDR2 SVGEGT. The length of the CDR3 is 14 residues. The CDR3 region is CASSYTDRVTEAFF. CDR3 nucleotides: TGTGCCAGCAGTTACACGGACAGGGTCACTGAAGCTTTCTTT.